This T cell receptor (beta chain) was recorded in a study of siplizumab effects on memory and regulatory T cells (dated by TCRdb to between 2018 and 2021). About the study as a whole: The effect of the anti-CD2 antibody siplizumab on alloreactive T-cell subsets was examined in allogeneic mixed lymphocyte reactions constructed from human PBMCs.

On this clone: Its binding antigen is unknown. It has no much larger one-base neighbor in the sample; base qualities were not kept.

Sorted unstimulated T cells and proliferating T cells recovered from mixed lymphocyte reactions underwent TCRbeta CDR3 sequencing. Fresh whole blood from around 11 HLA-typed healthy donors was used to isolate PBMCs. Unstimulated CD4+ regulatory T cells were FACS-sorted to map the origin of alloreactive clones. The library was obtained by the immunoSEQ multiplex PCR assay. The deep sequencing platform assayed about 10^5 TCR templates per sample. Genomic DNA extracted from sorted T cells was used for TCRbeta CDR3 sequencing. The authors' pipeline ran thus. The R programming language was used for clonal analysis of TCRbeta CDR3 data. Comparing unstimulated samples against CFSE-low samples taken after the reaction was how alloreactive CD4+ and CD8+ clones were defined. Regulatory or non-regulatory origin of alloreactive CD4+ clones was assigned by matching sequences to the sorted unstimulated Treg and non-Treg repertoires. Entries here come from immuneACCESS through TCRdb and include only in-frame sequences with V and J called. Some clones fail to appear in such tables; in the studies checked, an unresolved V gene covers under half of the shortfall, and the cause of the remainder is unknown. V and J calls and clone size come straight from that table; D and trimming were deduced from the DNA. Present in this sample are some 65,000 clones, 80% to 90% of which were seen just once. The leading ten clones occupy 1.5% to 2% of the sample.

According to the germline V gene, CDR1 reads SGHDT and CDR2 reads YYEEEE. The junction carries 11 bases between V and J, which are trimmed by 2 bases and 3 bases respectively. The CDR3, from cysteine to phenylalanine, totals 14 residues. The read is trimmed to its CDR3 DNA, 42 bases read in frame from base 1. General study outcomes and caveats: Unstimulated naive T cells appeared to be more diverse than memory T cells, and naive cells seemed to make a substantial contribution to the alloresponse. No functional confirmation was obtained for the suppressive function of proliferating Tregs from siplizumab cultures. Because sequences at frequencies below about 10^-5 were poorly captured, only a minor fraction of alloreactive clones could be mapped back to unstimulated subsets. The cumulative frequency of alloreactive sequences that could be traced back to unstimulated CD4+ memory T cells was significantly reduced by siplizumab. About 75-96% of proliferating CD4+ or CD8+ clones could not be given a naive or memory phenotype. In reactions with siplizumab, an average of approximately 70% of mappable alloreactive CD4+ clones were Treg-derived, compared with 25% to 30% in control reactions.

This receptor chain uses TRBV5-6 and TRBJ1-1; confidence is insufficient to name the D gene. This TCR came from a human donor in good health. The sample was Tregs sorted from blood. The CDR3 here reads CASSFGQPDTEAFF. DNA sequence: TGTGCCAGCAGCTTTGGTCAGCCGGACACTGAAGCTTTCTTT.